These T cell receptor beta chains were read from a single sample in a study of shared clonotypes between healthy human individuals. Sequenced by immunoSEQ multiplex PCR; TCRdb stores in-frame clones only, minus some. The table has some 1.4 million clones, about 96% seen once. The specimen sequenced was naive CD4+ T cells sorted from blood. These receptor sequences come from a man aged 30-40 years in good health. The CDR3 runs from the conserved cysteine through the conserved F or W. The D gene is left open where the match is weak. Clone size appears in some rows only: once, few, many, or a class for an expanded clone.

CASGESNQPQHF TGTGCCAGCGGAGAATCTAATCAGCCCCAGCATTTT TRBJ1-5 TRBV2 - -
CASSLAGSNQPQHF TGTGCCAGCAGCTTAGCGGGCAGCAATCAGCCCCAGCATTTT TRBJ1-5 TRBV7-9 - -
CASSPRNQETQYF TGTGCCAGCAGCCCCCGAAACCAAGAGACCCAGTACTTC TRBJ2-5 TRBV7-9 - -
CASLTMRGSNQPQHF TGTGCCAGTCTAACGATGCGCGGTAGCAATCAGCCCCAGCATTTT TRBJ1-5 TRBV28 once -
CASSGTTSATDTQYF TGTGCCAGTAGTGGGACAACTTCTGCCACAGATACGCAGTATTTT TRBJ2-3 TRBV19 once -
CASTRGGELFF TGTGCCAGCACCAGGGGCGGGGAGCTGTTTTTT TRBJ2-2 TRBV6-5 once -
CASSGGRGETQYF TGTGCCAGCTCAGGGGGACGAGGGGAGACCCAGTACTTC TRBJ2-5 TRBV18 - -
CASSTAGGNTGELFF TGTGCCAGCAGCACAGCGGGAGGGAACACCGGGGAGCTGTTTTTT TRBJ2-2 TRBV7-3 - TRBD2
CASSQNTRGPNGEQYF TGTGCCAGCAGTCAAAACACTCGGGGTCCTAACGGGGAGCAGTACTTC TRBJ2-7 TRBV9 - -
CAWSGGETGPQETQYF TGTGCCTGGAGTGGGGGAGAGACAGGGCCCCAAGAGACCCAGTACTTC TRBJ2-5 TRBV30 - TRBD1
CASSLGGSYQETQYF TGTGCCAGCAGCTTGGGGGGATCTTATCAAGAGACCCAGTACTTC TRBJ2-5 TRBV5-4 - -
CASSPTLETGGALEEQYF TGCGCCAGCAGCCCAACTTTAGAGACAGGGGGGGCCTTAGAGGAGCAGTACTTC TRBJ2-7 TRBV4-1 - TRBD1
CASSISGGDRGTTGELFF TGTGCCAGCAGCATCAGTGGGGGGGACAGAGGAACCACCGGGGAGCTGTTTTTT TRBJ2-2 TRBV7-9 - -
CASSPLTGSGNTIYF TGTGCCAGCTCACCATTGACAGGCTCTGGAAACACCATATATTTT TRBJ1-3 TRBV18 - -
CASSLAVETQYF TGTGCCAGCAGCTTAGCAGTTGAGACCCAGTACTTC TRBJ2-5 TRBV7-9 - -
CASSESVGAAIGYTF TGCGCCAGCAGTGAGTCGGTCGGGGCCGCTATTGGCTACACCTTC TRBJ1-2 TRBV10-1 - -
CASSYGLAEYEQYF TGTGCCAGCAGCTATGGCCTAGCGGAGTACGAGCAGTACTTC TRBJ2-7 TRBV5-4 - TRBD2